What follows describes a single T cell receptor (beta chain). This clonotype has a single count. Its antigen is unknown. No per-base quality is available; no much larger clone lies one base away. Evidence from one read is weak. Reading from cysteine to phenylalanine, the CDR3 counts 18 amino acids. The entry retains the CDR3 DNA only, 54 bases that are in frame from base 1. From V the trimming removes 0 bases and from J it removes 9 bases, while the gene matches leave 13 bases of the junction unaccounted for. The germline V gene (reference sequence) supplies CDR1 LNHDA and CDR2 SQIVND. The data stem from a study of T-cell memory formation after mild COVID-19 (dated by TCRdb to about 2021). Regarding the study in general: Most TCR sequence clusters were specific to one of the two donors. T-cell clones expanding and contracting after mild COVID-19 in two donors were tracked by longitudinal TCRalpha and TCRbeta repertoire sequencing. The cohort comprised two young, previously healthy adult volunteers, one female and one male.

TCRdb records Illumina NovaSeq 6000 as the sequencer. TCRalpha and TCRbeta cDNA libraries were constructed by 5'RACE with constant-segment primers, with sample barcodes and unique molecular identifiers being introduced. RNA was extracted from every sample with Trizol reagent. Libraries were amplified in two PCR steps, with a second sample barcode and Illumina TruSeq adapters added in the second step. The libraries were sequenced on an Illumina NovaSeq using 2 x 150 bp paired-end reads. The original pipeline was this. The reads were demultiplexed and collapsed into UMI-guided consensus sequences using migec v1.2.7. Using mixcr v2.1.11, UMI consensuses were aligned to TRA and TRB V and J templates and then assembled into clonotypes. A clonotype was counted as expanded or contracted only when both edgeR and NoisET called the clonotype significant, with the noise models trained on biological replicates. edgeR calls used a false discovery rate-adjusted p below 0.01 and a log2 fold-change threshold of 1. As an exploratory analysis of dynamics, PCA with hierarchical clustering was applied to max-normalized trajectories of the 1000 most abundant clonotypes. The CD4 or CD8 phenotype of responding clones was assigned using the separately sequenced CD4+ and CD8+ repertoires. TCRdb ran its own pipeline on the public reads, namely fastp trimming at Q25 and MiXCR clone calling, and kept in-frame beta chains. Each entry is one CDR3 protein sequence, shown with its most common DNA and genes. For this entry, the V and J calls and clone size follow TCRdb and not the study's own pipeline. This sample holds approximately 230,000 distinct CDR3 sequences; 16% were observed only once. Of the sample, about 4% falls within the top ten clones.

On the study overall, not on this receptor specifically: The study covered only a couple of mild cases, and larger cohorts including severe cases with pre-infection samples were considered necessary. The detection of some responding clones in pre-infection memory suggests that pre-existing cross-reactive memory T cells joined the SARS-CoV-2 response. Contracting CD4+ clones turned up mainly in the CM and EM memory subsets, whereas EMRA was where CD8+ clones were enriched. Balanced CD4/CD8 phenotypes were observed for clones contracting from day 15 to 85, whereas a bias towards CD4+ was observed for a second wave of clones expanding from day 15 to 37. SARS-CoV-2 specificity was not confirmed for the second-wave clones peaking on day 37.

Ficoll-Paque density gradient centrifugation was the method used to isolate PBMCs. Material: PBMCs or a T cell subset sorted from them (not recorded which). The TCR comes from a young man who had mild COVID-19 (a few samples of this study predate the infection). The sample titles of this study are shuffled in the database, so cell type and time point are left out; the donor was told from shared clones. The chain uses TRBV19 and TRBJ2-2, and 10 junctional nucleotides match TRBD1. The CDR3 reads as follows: CASSIDLGQGQGPRELFF. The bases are TGTGCCAGTAGTATAGATCTCGGCCAGGGACAGGGGCCCCGGGAGCTGTTTTTT.